The next 9 T cell receptor beta chains were all read from a single sample in a study of CD8 T cells in ankylosing spondylitis. TCRdb processed the 5' RACE reads anew with MiXCR; each CDR3 protein has one entry. Found here are about 300,000 distinct CDR3 sequences, around 10% of them singletons; the top ten hold 8% to 9.5%. The sequencing sample was made of blood, either unsorted or a sorted T cell fraction (not recorded which). All receptors come from a female donor with ankylosing spondylitis or in good health (not recorded which).

This clonotype was counted only a few times. The chain joins TRBV5-1 to TRBJ1-2; 10 nucleotides line up with TRBD1. V shed 5 bases and J 2 bases; nucleotides not matched to a gene: 12. This CDR3 contains 17 residues. The germline CDR1 and CDR2 sequences are SGHRS and YFSETQ. Here the CDR3 reads CASSYPNQTGGNYGYTF. Written as DNA, the CDR3 is TGCGCCAGCAGTTACCCGAACCAGACAGGGGGCAACTATGGCTACACCTTC.

This clonotype was detected many times. The chain couples TRBV20-1 to TRBJ1-2, with D unclear. Germline lookup yields CDR1 DFQATT and CDR2 SNEGSKA (reference sequence). Trimming cost V 7 bases and J 5 bases, with 11 bases left between them. The CDR3 is made up of 11 amino acids. The CDR3 coding sequence is TGCAGTGTTAGGACGCTTTATGGCTACACCTTC. It codes for CSVRTLYGYTF.

The CDR3 DNA sequence: TGTGCCAGCAGCCCCCAAAGGGTAGATGAAGCTTTCTTT. This sequence encodes CASSPQRVDEAFF. The chain joins TRBV7-9 to TRBJ1-1; D remains ambiguous. This CDR3 contains 13 residues. Germline V gene data show CDR1 as SEHNR and CDR2 as FQNEAQ (reference sequence). The V and J ends lost 5 bases and 7 bases respectively, with 14 bases between them.

This clonotype was recorded at least ten times. V gene TRBV6-5 combines with J gene TRBJ2-7; no definite D call. Germline CDR1 is MNHEY and CDR2 is SVGAGI. V gave up 0 bases and J gave up 0 bases, with 9 bases separating them. This CDR3 has 15 amino acids. This chain's CDR3 is CASSYSEGNSYEQYF. The DNA for the CDR3 is TGTGCCAGCAGTTACTCGGAAGGGAACTCCTACGAGCAGTACTTC.

In its sample, this clonotype was seen a few times. V and J are TRBV11-2 and TRBJ2-3; TRBD2 matches 9 bases. Germline CDR1 and CDR2: SGHAT and FQNNGV. The CDR3 sequence is 17 residues long. V dropped 0 bases and J dropped 5; count of bases not matched to a gene: 9. The DNA for the CDR3 is TGTGCCAGCAGCTTAGATCGCGGCGGGAGGGCTGGAGATACGCAGTATTTT. Protein: CASSLDRGGRAGDTQYF.

This clonotype was counted only a few times. The chain has TRBV5-1 and TRBJ2-1; D might be TRBD1 or TRBD2, each matching 5 bases. Germline CDR1 SGHRS, CDR2 YFSETQ. The CDR3 length is 18 residues. V dropped 4 bases and J dropped 0 bases, with 20 bases sitting between them. This CDR3 reads CASSGTPLGISSYNEQFF. In DNA form, the CDR3 reads TGCGCCAGCAGCGGGACGCCGCTCGGGATCAGCTCCTACAATGAGCAGTTCTTC.

This clonotype was recorded many times. The chain uses TRBV29-1 and TRBJ2-7, with TRBD2 matching over 11 bases. With 6 bases clipped from V and 2 bases from J, the junction kept 3 bases outside the gene matches. Germline CDR1 is SQVTM and CDR2 is ANQGSEA. CDR3 length equals 13 residues. The DNA for the CDR3 is TGCAGCGTGGGGACTAGCGGAGCCTACGAGCAGTACTTC. Protein product: CSVGTSGAYEQYF.

V gene TRBV14 combines with J gene TRBJ2-1; D not resolved. In germline, CDR1 is SGHDN, CDR2 FVKESK. V was clipped by 2 bases and J by 8 bases, with 7 bases between them. The CDR3 totals 12 residues. The CDR3 reads CASSQRLDEQFF. For the CDR3, the DNA is TGTGCCAGCAGCCAACGCCTTGATGAGCAGTTCTTC.

The table lists this clonotype with many counts. Here the CDR3 DNA reads TGCAGTGCTTCCTCAGGAGGAAGTAGCAATCAGCCCCAGCATTTT. Its translation: CSASSGGSSNQPQHF. The rearrangement joins TRBV20-1 to TRBJ1-5; D call uncertain. The CDR3 covers 15 residues. The V end was cut by 5 bases, the J end by 0 bases, with 14 bases between. Germline V lookup: CDR1 DFQATT, CDR2 SNEGSKA (reference sequence).